This entry concerns a single T cell receptor beta chain. Its target is not known. Some clones are missing from TCRdb's copy, which holds only in-frame ones; the method was immunoSEQ multiplex PCR. The top ten hold around 9.3% of the sample, which has 150,000 to 200,000 clones, around 92% seen once. The CDR3 spans 13 residues. CDR1 LGHDT and CDR2 YNNKEL come from the germline V gene (reference sequence). The V end was cut by 1 base, the J end by 4 bases, with 7 bases between. The sample comes from a study of T cell responses to AZD1222 COVID-19 vaccine. Study details: It was second doses at about 4 or about 12 weeks that were pooled.

Points from the study as a whole: Vaccine-associated CD4 TCRs spanned spike, dominant at 160-218 and 743-854. Repertoires were obtained only post-peak T cell response.

The sequence was collected from an adult in good health. Material: peripheral blood, obtained on day 0 of AZD1222 vaccination. The V and J genes are TRBV3-1 (or the pseudogene TRBV3-2) and TRBJ1-1; D not resolved. CDR3 sequence (DNA): TGTGCCAGCAGCCAAGGGACCTCCACTGAAGCTTTCTTT. It is translated as CASSQGTSTEAFF.